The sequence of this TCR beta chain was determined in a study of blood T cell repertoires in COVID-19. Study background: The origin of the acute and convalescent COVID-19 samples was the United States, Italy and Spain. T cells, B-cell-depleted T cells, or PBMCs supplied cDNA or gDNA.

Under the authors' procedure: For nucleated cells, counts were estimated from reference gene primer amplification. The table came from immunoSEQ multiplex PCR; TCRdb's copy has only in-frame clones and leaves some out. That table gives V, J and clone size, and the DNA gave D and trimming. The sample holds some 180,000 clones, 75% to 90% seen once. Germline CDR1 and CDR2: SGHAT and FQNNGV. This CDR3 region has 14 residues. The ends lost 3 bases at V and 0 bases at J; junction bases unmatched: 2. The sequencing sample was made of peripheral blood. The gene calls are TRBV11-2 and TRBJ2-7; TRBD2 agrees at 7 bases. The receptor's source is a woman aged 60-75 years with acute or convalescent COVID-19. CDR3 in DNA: TGTGCCAGCAGCTTTAGCGGGCGCTCCTACGAGCAGTACTTC. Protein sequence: CASSFSGRSYEQYF.